These T cell receptor beta chains were read from a single sample in a study of shared clonotypes between healthy human individuals. The protocol was immunoSEQ multiplex PCR, while the TCRdb copy is restricted to in-frame clones and leaves out a portion. This sample yields roughly 2.5 million clones, of which 85% to 95% are seen a single time; under 0.15% belongs to the top ten. Sequences were obtained from naive CD4+ T cells sorted from blood. These receptors originate from a man between 18 and 35 years old in good health. CDR3s include the opening cysteine and the closing phenylalanine or tryptophan. The D gene is left open where the match is weak. The size entry is marked missing in some rows and otherwise reads once, few, many or a size class.

CDR3 DNA: TGTGCCAGCAGCTCCACTGGTAATCAAGTCGGCTACACCTTC; CDR3 protein: CASSSTGNQVGYTF; J gene: TRBJ1-2; V gene: TRBV5-6; clone size: .; D gene: .
CDR3 DNA: TGTGCCAGCAGCTTTTGTCGAGCAGGGGCCACCTACGAGCAGTACTTC; CDR3 protein: CASSFCRAGATYEQYF; J gene: TRBJ2-7; V gene: TRBV11-3; clone size: .; D gene: .
CDR3 DNA: TGTGCCAGCAGGGCTTGGGGGAGCTCCTATAATTCACCCCTCCACTTT; CDR3 protein: CASRAWGSSYNSPLHF; J gene: TRBJ1-6; V gene: TRBV28; clone size: .; D gene: .
CDR3 DNA: TGTGCCAGCAGCGATCCCGGGACAGGGGGCACGATCGGGGAGCTGTTTTTT; CDR3 protein: CASSDPGTGGTIGELFF; J gene: TRBJ2-2; V gene: TRBV5-4; clone size: .; D gene: TRBD1
CDR3 DNA: TGTGCCACCAGCCTGGGACTAGCGGTAAACAATGAGCAGTTCTTC; CDR3 protein: CATSLGLAVNNEQFF; J gene: TRBJ2-1; V gene: TRBV15; clone size: .; D gene: TRBD2
CDR3 DNA: TGTGCCAGCTCACCAGGCGAAGGGAGGCAAGAGACCCAGTACTTC; CDR3 protein: CASSPGEGRQETQYF; J gene: TRBJ2-5; V gene: TRBV18; clone size: .; D gene: .
CDR3 DNA: TGTGCCAGCAGTTACGCGGGACTCGGCGGCTACACCTTC; CDR3 protein: CASSYAGLGGYTF; J gene: TRBJ1-2; V gene: TRBV6-5; clone size: .; D gene: .
CDR3 DNA: TGTGCCAGCAGCGTACGGGGGGAATGGATAAATGAGCAGTTCTTC; CDR3 protein: CASSVRGEWINEQFF; J gene: TRBJ2-1; V gene: TRBV9; clone size: .; D gene: TRBD2
CDR3 DNA: TGCGCCAGCAGCCAAGATGGTACGGCTAACTATGGCTACACCTTC; CDR3 protein: CASSQDGTANYGYTF; J gene: TRBJ1-2; V gene: TRBV4-3; clone size: once; D gene: .
CDR3 DNA: TGTGCCAGCAGCTTAATTCTAGCGGGATCCTACGAGCAGTACTTC; CDR3 protein: CASSLILAGSYEQYF; J gene: TRBJ2-7; V gene: TRBV7-2; clone size: .; D gene: TRBD2
CDR3 DNA: TGTGCCAGTAGTATCTCGGCGGGGGAACAAGAGACCCAGTACTTC; CDR3 protein: CASSISAGEQETQYF; J gene: TRBJ2-5; V gene: TRBV19; clone size: .; D gene: TRBD2
CDR3 DNA: TGCAGCGCCATGACAGGGGGCACAAACTATGGCTACACCTTC; CDR3 protein: CSAMTGGTNYGYTF; J gene: TRBJ1-2; V gene: TRBV29-1; clone size: .; D gene: TRBD1
CDR3 DNA: TGTGCCAGCACCACTAGACAGGGTGGCACCGGGGAGCTGTTTTTT; CDR3 protein: CASTTRQGGTGELFF; J gene: TRBJ2-2; V gene: TRBV7-9; clone size: .; D gene: TRBD1
CDR3 DNA: TGTGCCAGCAGCTTACCGGGACTAGCGGACACCGGGGAGCTGTTTTTT; CDR3 protein: CASSLPGLADTGELFF; J gene: TRBJ2-2; V gene: TRBV5-4; clone size: .; D gene: TRBD2
CDR3 DNA: TGTGCCTGGACTAGGGGCAGTAGAAACACCATATATTTT; CDR3 protein: CAWTRGSRNTIYF; J gene: TRBJ1-3; V gene: TRBV30; clone size: .; D gene: .
CDR3 DNA: TGCGCCAGCTCCATGAGGGGCGGGGGAGAGACCCAGTACTTC; CDR3 protein: CASSMRGGGETQYF; J gene: TRBJ2-5; V gene: TRBV5-1; clone size: once; D gene: TRBD2
CDR3 DNA: TGTGCCAGCAGTGAGGCCCCACCGGATAGTTCACCCCTCCACTTT; CDR3 protein: CASSEAPPDSSPLHF; J gene: TRBJ1-6; V gene: TRBV6-1; clone size: few; D gene: .
CDR3 DNA: TGCGCCAGCAGCTTGGGACAGGGCTTCTTTTACGAGCAGTACTTC; CDR3 protein: CASSLGQGFFYEQYF; J gene: TRBJ2-7; V gene: TRBV5-1; clone size: .; D gene: TRBD1
CDR3 DNA: TGTGCCAGCGGGGACAGGGGGGACTATGGCTACACCTTC; CDR3 protein: CASGDRGDYGYTF; J gene: TRBJ1-2; V gene: TRBV6-1; clone size: .; D gene: TRBD1
CDR3 DNA: TGTGCCAGCCCCCTGGGGGAGGAGCGGGAGAGGAATGAGCAGTTCTTC; CDR3 protein: CASPLGEERERNEQFF; J gene: TRBJ2-1; V gene: TRBV7-9; clone size: .; D gene: TRBD2
CDR3 DNA: TGCGCCAGCAGCTTACCCCAAAGCGGCACTGAAGCTTTCTTT; CDR3 protein: CASSLPQSGTEAFF; J gene: TRBJ1-1; V gene: TRBV5-1; clone size: .; D gene: .
CDR3 DNA: TGTGCCAGCAGCTTGGGCGTCCAGGGAAACACCGGGGAGCTGTTTTTT; CDR3 protein: CASSLGVQGNTGELFF; J gene: TRBJ2-2; V gene: TRBV5-4; clone size: .; D gene: .
CDR3 DNA: TGTGCCAGCAGCTTTGAGCTCTTAGACACCGGGGAGCTGTTTTTT; CDR3 protein: CASSFELLDTGELFF; J gene: TRBJ2-2; V gene: TRBV7-6; clone size: .; D gene: .
CDR3 DNA: TGTGCCAGCAGTGAAGCGTTCGACAGGGTGGGCACAGATACGCAGTATTTT; CDR3 protein: CASSEAFDRVGTDTQYF; J gene: TRBJ2-3; V gene: TRBV6-1; clone size: .; D gene: TRBD1
CDR3 DNA: TGTGCCAGCATCAAGACAGGGGGCTACGAGCAGTACTTC; CDR3 protein: CASIKTGGYEQYF; J gene: TRBJ2-7; V gene: TRBV2; clone size: .; D gene: TRBD1
CDR3 DNA: TGTGCCAGCAGGGGCTCCTACGAGCAGTACTTC; CDR3 protein: CASRGSYEQYF; J gene: TRBJ2-7; V gene: TRBV6-5; clone size: .; D gene: .
CDR3 DNA: TGTGCCAGTAGTATCCCGCCCGGGGCCACCGTGATAGCTTTCTTT; CDR3 protein: CASSIPPGATVIAFF; J gene: TRBJ1-1; V gene: TRBV19; clone size: once; D gene: .
CDR3 DNA: TGTGCCAGCCACTGGGGGCAGGACCACGAGCAGTACTTC; CDR3 protein: CASHWGQDHEQYF; J gene: TRBJ2-7; V gene: TRBV2; clone size: once; D gene: .
CDR3 DNA: TGTGCCAGCAGTTACGAGGGCGGACATCAGCCCCAGCATTTT; CDR3 protein: CASSYEGGHQPQHF; J gene: TRBJ1-5; V gene: TRBV6-6; clone size: .; D gene: .
CDR3 DNA: TGTGCCTGGAGTCCGGGGAGCGGCAATCAGCCCCAGCATTTT; CDR3 protein: CAWSPGSGNQPQHF; J gene: TRBJ1-5; V gene: TRBV30; clone size: .; D gene: .
CDR3 DNA: TGTGCCTGGAGAGCCGGGACAGGGGGCTTTGAGAACACTGAAGCTTTCTTT; CDR3 protein: CAWRAGTGGFENTEAFF; J gene: TRBJ1-1; V gene: TRBV30; clone size: .; D gene: TRBD1
CDR3 DNA: TGTGCCAGCAGCCCCGAGTACGGAACTAGCACAGATACGCAGTATTTT; CDR3 protein: CASSPEYGTSTDTQYF; J gene: TRBJ2-3; V gene: TRBV7-2; clone size: .; D gene: .
CDR3 DNA: TGTGCCAGCAGGGGGTCAGGGCAGGCTAATGAAAAACTGTTTTTT; CDR3 protein: CASRGSGQANEKLFF; J gene: TRBJ1-4; V gene: TRBV27; clone size: .; D gene: .
CDR3 DNA: TGTGCCAGCTCACCCGGGACTAGCGGGAGTCGGGAGACCCAGTACTTC; CDR3 protein: CASSPGTSGSRETQYF; J gene: TRBJ2-5; V gene: TRBV18; clone size: .; D gene: TRBD2
CDR3 DNA: TGTGCCAGCAGTTTTGCCGGGACAGGAGCTAATTCACCCCTCCACTTT; CDR3 protein: CASSFAGTGANSPLHF; J gene: TRBJ1-6; V gene: TRBV2; clone size: .; D gene: TRBD1